Following are 25 T cell receptor beta chains from one sample sequenced in a study of blood T cell repertoires in COVID-19. Clones were read by immunoSEQ multiplex PCR, and TCRdb kept only the in-frame ones, dropping some. The sample records just over 45,000 clones, about nine tenths being singletons. Sequencing was done on a sample of peripheral blood. These receptors all stem from a human donor in a cohort sampled during active COVID-19.

CDR3 sequence: CASSQGDSYGYTF. The CDR3 bases are TGTGCCAGCAGCCAGGGTGACAGTTATGGCTACACCTTC. The rearrangement uses TRBV3-1 (or the pseudogene TRBV3-2) and TRBJ1-2; tentatively, D is TRBD1 (5 bases). Looked up from germline, CDR1 is LGHDT and CDR2 is YNNKEL (reference sequence). The CDR3 length is 13 residues. V gave up 3 bases and J gave up 5 bases, with 10 bases separating them.

V is TRBV11-2 and J is TRBJ2-1; 10 bases agree with TRBD2. The length of the CDR3 is 19 residues. Per the germline V gene, CDR1 is SGHAT and CDR2 is FQNNGV. J gave up 0 bases and V 5 bases, and 13 bases lay outside the gene matches. Here the CDR3 reads CASSRDVAGGLSSYNEQFF. CDR3 nucleotides: TGTGCCAGCAGCAGGGATGTAGCGGGGGGCCTCTCCTCCTACAATGAGCAGTTCTTC. Complete variable domain (other parts from reference TRBV11-2 and TRBJ2-1): EAGVAQSPRYKIIEKRQSVAFWCNPISGHATLYWYQQILGQGPKLLIQFQNNGVVDDSQLPKDRFSAERLKGVDSTLKIQPAKLEDSAVYLCASSRDVAGGLSSYNEQFFGPGTRLTVL.

This chain links TRBV15 with TRBJ2-1; 12 bases are a match to TRBD2. Trimming cost V 0 bases and J 0 bases; bases outside gene matches: 9. Germline V gene data show CDR1 as LNHNV and CDR2 as YYDKDF (reference sequence). This CDR3 is 20 amino acids long. In DNA form, the CDR3 reads TGTGCCACCAGCAGAGATATACTAGCGGGAGGCCCGAGCTCCTACAATGAGCAGTTCTTC. It yields the protein CATSRDILAGGPSSYNEQFF.

The count of this clone is one. The rearrangement links TRBV18 to TRBJ2-1, with TRBD2 matching 9 bases. V lost 6 bases and J lost 1; bases outside the gene matches: 7. Germline loops: CDR1 KGHSH, CDR2 LQKENI. The CDR3 is 16 residues long. In nucleotides, the CDR3 is TGTGCCAGCTCTAACCTAGCGGGATGGTCCTACAATGAGCAGTTCTTC. It is translated as CASSNLAGWSYNEQFF.

This clone is a singleton in its sample. The chain carries TRBV11-3 and TRBJ2-3; TRBD1 might be the D (7 bases). CDR1 is SGHNT, CDR2 YENEEA, per germline. Deletions cut 5 bases from V and 4 bases from J, with 22 bases between. CDR3 length equals 17 residues. CDR3 DNA sequence: TGTGCCAGCAGCGCAAAAGCCAGGGGGACGGGAGCAGATACGCAGTATTTT. Its translation: CASSAKARGTGADTQYF.

The chain employs TRBV6-5 and TRBJ2-2; perhaps TRBD2 as D (5 bases). The CDR3 contains 13 residues. V lost 11 bases to trimming and J lost 3 bases, with 13 bases between them. CDR1 and CDR2 (germline): MNHEY, SVGAGI. The CDR3 DNA is TGTGCCTCCCTGTCGAGGGACACCGGGGAGCTGTTTTTT. Encoded protein: CASLSRDTGELFF.

The rearrangement links TRBV6-1 to TRBJ1-4; possibly TRBD1 for D (5 bases). With 3 bases removed from V and 10 bases from J, the gap between germline ends came to 15 bases. The CDR3 contains 14 residues. Germline V lookup: CDR1 MNHNS, CDR2 SASEGT. Written as DNA, the CDR3 is TGTGCCAGCAGTGAGCCAGGGTATAGAGGAAAACTGTTTTTT. It encodes CASSEPGYRGKLFF.

This chain links TRBV5-1 with TRBJ2-1, with TRBD2 matching over 13 bases. CDR1 is SGHRS and CDR2 is YFSETQ in the germline V gene. This CDR3 comprises 20 residues. Losses at the gene ends were 4 bases for V and 7 bases for J; bases not matched to a gene: 20. CDR3: CASSLPRETSGRPRGNEQFF. CDR3 coding DNA: TGCGCCAGCAGCCTCCCCCGAGAGACTAGCGGGAGGCCACGCGGAAATGAGCAGTTCTTC.

The rearrangement joins TRBV28 to TRBJ1-1; D unresolved. Germline CDR1 and CDR2: MDHEN and SYDVKM. CDR3 length equals 13 residues. V dropped 7 bases and J dropped 1 base, with 10 bases sitting between them. CDR3 coding DNA: TGTGCCAGCACCCCACCGGGGAACACTGAAGCTTTCTTT. Translated, it gives CASTPPGNTEAFF.

The chain has TRBV10-1 and TRBJ2-3; the match to TRBD1 covers 9 bases. The CDR3 extends over 15 amino acids. In germline, CDR1 is WNHNN, CDR2 SYGVQD (reference sequence). V was pared by 3 bases and J by 4 bases, with 5 bases of the junction left unmatched. The CDR3 DNA follows: TGCGCCAGCAGTGACGGGACAGGGCGGTCAGATACGCAGTATTTT. Its protein is CASSDGTGRSDTQYF.

For the CDR3, the DNA is TGTGCCAGCAGCTACCCAGGGAAAGGCGACTCTGGAAACACCATATATTTT. Translation gives CASSYPGKGDSGNTIYF. The chain recombines TRBV7-9 with TRBJ1-3; TRBD1 might be the D (5 bases). Germline CDR1 SEHNR, CDR2 FQNEAQ (reference sequence). The CDR3 has 17 amino acids. The ends were cut back, 4 bases at V and 0 bases at J, with 16 bases in the middle.

The chain recombines TRBV4-3 with TRBJ1-5; TRBD1 is a possible D gene (6 bases). Germline CDR1 is LGHNA and CDR2 is YSLEER. The CDR3 sequence is 16 residues long. Trimming took off 1 base at V and 6 bases at J, with 16 bases between the two ends. CDR3 in amino acids: CASSQGWDTGGQPQHF. As DNA, the CDR3 is TGCGCCAGCAGCCAAGGTTGGGACACGGGGGGTCAGCCCCAGCATTTT.

The chain is built from TRBV27 and TRBJ2-5, with 9 bases identical to TRBD2. From germline, CDR1 is MNHEY and CDR2 SMNVEV (reference sequence). The CDR3 spans 14 residues. J gave up 6 bases and V 4 bases, and 6 bases lay outside the gene matches. CDR3 nucleotide sequence: TGTGCCAGCAGTTATGCGGGAGGGGAGAAGACCCAGTACTTC. Its protein is CASSYAGGEKTQYF.

The chain uses TRBV28 and TRBJ1-5; no reliable D call. V lost 3 bases to trimming and J lost 7 bases, with 13 bases between them. The germline gives CDR1 MDHEN, CDR2 SYDVKM. There are 14 residues in the CDR3. The chain's CDR3 is CASSFSSGIQPQHF. The CDR3 coding sequence is TGTGCCAGCAGTTTTTCATCGGGGATCCAGCCCCAGCATTTT.

The chain employs TRBV7-8 and TRBJ2-7; 10 bases agree with TRBD2. Germline CDR1 SGHVS, CDR2 FQNEAQ. CDR3 size: 16 residues. The trim removed 6 bases at V and 2 bases at J, leaving 10 bases unmatched. For the CDR3, the DNA is TGTGCCAGCAGTCCAAGGAGCGGGAGGGCCCCCTACGAGCAGTACTTC. Protein sequence: CASSPRSGRAPYEQYF.

CDR3 sequence reads: CASSQTPGLAGLTANTGELFF. Here the CDR3 DNA reads TGCGCCAGCAGCCAGACACCGGGACTAGCGGGTCTTACCGCGAACACCGGGGAGCTGTTTTTT. The V call is TRBV4-1, the J call TRBJ2-2; 12 nucleotides align to TRBD2. The CDR3 has 21 amino acids. Per the germline V gene, CDR1 is MGHRA and CDR2 is YSYEKL. Trimming at V came to 3 bases and at J to 0 bases, leaving 14 bases not matched to a gene.

The chain uses TRBV27 and TRBJ2-2; 9 bases fit TRBD2. Germline assignment: CDR1 MNHEY and CDR2 SMNVEV (reference sequence). This CDR3 has 14 residues. The trim removed 10 bases at V and 3 bases at J, leaving 6 bases unmatched. This chain's CDR3 is CATSRTSDTGELFF. Written as DNA, the CDR3 is TGTGCCACCAGCCGGACTAGCGACACCGGGGAGCTGTTTTTT.

This clone was counted once. The rearrangement joins TRBV4-1 to TRBJ1-4, with unresolved D. The ends were cut back, 0 bases at V and 4 bases at J, with 12 bases in the middle. The CDR3 covers 16 residues. CDR1 is MGHRA, CDR2 YSYEKL, per germline. CDR3 loop: CASSQEVSRINEKLFF. The CDR3 DNA reads TGCGCCAGCAGCCAAGAGGTGTCGAGGATTAATGAAAAACTGTTTTTT.

V usage is TRBV2 and J usage is TRBJ2-3; D not resolved. This CDR3 spans 11 amino acids. The V gene lost 8 bases and the J gene lost 2 bases, with 5 bases spanning the gap. Per the germline V gene, CDR1 is SNHLY and CDR2 is FYNNEI. The CDR3 DNA is TGTGCCAGCTCTTACACAGATACGCAGTATTTT. Its translation is CASSYTDTQYF.

The chain joins TRBV6-2 or TRBV6-3 to TRBJ2-3; TRBD2 matches 7 bases. V shed 5 bases, J shed 4 bases, and the junction held 12 bases outside the gene matches. The germline CDR1 and CDR2 sequences are MNHEY and SVGEGT. The CDR3 spans 16 residues. In DNA, the CDR3 is TGTGCCAGCAGTCGAATGGGAGGGGATAGGGCAGATACGCAGTATTTT. Translated: CASSRMGGDRADTQYF.

V and J are TRBV14 and TRBJ1-2; 8 bases are shared with TRBD1. This CDR3 is 15 amino acids long. The trim removed 3 bases at V and 5 bases at J, leaving 8 bases unmatched. The germline V gene encodes CDR1 SGHDN and CDR2 FVKESK. In DNA, the CDR3 is TGTGCCAGCAGCCAGACAGGGGCAGGGACGTATGGCTACACCTTC. It codes for CASSQTGAGTYGYTF.

The CDR3 protein is CATSDSLSSYNEQFF. The CDR3 DNA sequence: TGTGCCACCAGTGATTCCCTTAGCTCCTACAATGAGCAGTTCTTC. This chain links TRBV24-1 with TRBJ2-1; no definite D call. In germline, CDR1 is KGHDR, CDR2 SFDVKD. Trimming removed 2 bases from V and 0 bases from J, with 7 bases in between. The CDR3 runs to 15 residues.

This sequence joins TRBV3-1 (or the pseudogene TRBV3-2) and TRBJ2-1; D perhaps matches TRBD1 (5 bases). CDR1 LGHDT and CDR2 YNNKEL come from the germline V gene (reference sequence). V dropped 1 base and J dropped 12 bases, with 13 bases sitting between them. CDR3 length: 13 residues. The CDR3 loop reads CASSQGRGSGQFF. The CDR3 nucleotides read TGTGCCAGCAGCCAAGGAAGGGGATCGGGGCAGTTCTTC.

This clone was recorded a few times. This chain links TRBV6-4 with TRBJ2-1; 9 nucleotides match TRBD2. Germline V gene lookup returns CDR1 MRHNA and CDR2 SNTAGT. The ends lost 3 bases at V and 10 bases at J; junction bases unmatched: 10. The CDR3 loop spans 15 amino acids. The CDR3 here is CASSEVLAGRREQFF. The CDR3 bases are TGTGCCAGCAGTGAAGTCCTAGCGGGAAGGCGAGAGCAGTTCTTC.

This clone occurred a few times. V and J are TRBV5-8 and TRBJ2-3; D call uncertain. Between the trimmed V and J ends, which lost 0 bases and 7 bases, there was a span of 12 bases. CDR1 and CDR2 from the germline V gene are SGHTS and YDEGEE. This CDR3 region has 14 residues. This chain's CDR3 is CASSLDLGGYTQYF. The CDR3 DNA follows: TGTGCCAGCAGCTTGGACCTCGGTGGTTATACGCAGTATTTT.